The rows below give T cell receptor beta chains drawn from one sample of a study of blood T cells in healthy people across ages. Each CDR3 protein gets one entry after TCRdb re-called the 5' RACE reads with MiXCR. The sample contains 540,000 or so distinct CDR3 sequences, around 48% of which appear only once. Sample: blood. These receptors were collected from a man older than 75 in good health. CDR3s include the opening cysteine and the closing phenylalanine or tryptophan. The D gene is left open where the match is weak. A clone size is listed for some rows: how often the clone was seen (once, few, many), or a class if it is expanded.

CDR3nt	CDR3aa	abundance	j_gene	d_gene	v_gene
TGCGCCGGCAGCTTGAATCGGTTTGGTGAAAAACTGTTTTTT	CAGSLNRFGEKLFF	once	TRBJ1-4	NA	TRBV5-1
TGTGCCAGCAGCTTTAGGGGACAGGGCTTCGAGCAGTACTTC	CASSFRGQGFEQYF	NA	TRBJ2-7	TRBD1	TRBV7-9
TGTGCCAGCAGCTTAGCATCGGGGGGCCCAGATACGCAGTATTTT	CASSLASGGPDTQYF	few	TRBJ2-3	NA	TRBV7-2
TGTGCCAGCAGTCGGTCGGGAAATCAGCCCCAGCATTTT	CASSRSGNQPQHF	NA	TRBJ1-5	NA	TRBV6-2/TRBV6-3
TGTGCCAGCAGGTCGGCAGCGGGGGGGAGGACCAATGAGCAGTTCTTC	CASRSAAGGRTNEQFF	NA	TRBJ2-1	TRBD2	TRBV28
TGTGCCAGCAAGGGGAACACCGGGGAGCTGTTTTTT	CASKGNTGELFF	NA	TRBJ2-2	NA	TRBV6-2/TRBV6-3
TGCAGTGCTTCCCGGACAGGGGAGGACACTGAAGCTTTCTTT	CSASRTGEDTEAFF	NA	TRBJ1-1	TRBD1	TRBV20-1
TGCAGTGCTAGGGGACGTCGTGGTGGCGGCAATGAGCAGTACTTC	CSARGRRGGGNEQYF	NA	TRBJ2-5	NA	TRBV20-1
TGTGCCAGCAGTTCCTCTAGCGAGGGTACGCAGTATTTT	CASSSSSEGTQYF	few	TRBJ2-3	NA	TRBV6-2/TRBV6-3
TGTGCCAGCAGCCCCAGATACAGGAAGCGGAAGACCCAGTACTTC	CASSPRYRKRKTQYF	NA	TRBJ2-5	NA	TRBV28
TGCAGCGTTGCTGTAGGATCGCGGGAGGGCGAGCAGTACTTC	CSVAVGSREGEQYF	NA	TRBJ2-7	TRBD2	TRBV29-1
TGCGCCAGCAGCTGGGACGGCCCCACAGAAAAACTGTTTTTT	CASSWDGPTEKLFF	few	TRBJ1-4	NA	TRBV5-1
TGTGCCACCAGCAGAGGGCTAGCAGGAGATACGCAGTATTTT	CATSRGLAGDTQYF	many	TRBJ2-3	NA	TRBV15
TGTGCCAGCAGCGTGGTTATAGGGACAGGGGGTCACGAGCAGTACTTC	CASSVVIGTGGHEQYF	NA	TRBJ2-7	TRBD1	TRBV9
TGCAGCGTTAAGGACAGCCAAAGCACAGATACGCAGTATTTT	CSVKDSQSTDTQYF	NA	TRBJ2-3	NA	TRBV29-1
TGTGCCACCAGTGTCACCAGCGCCCCCGGACTGTACGAGCAGTACTTC	CATSVTSAPGLYEQYF	NA	TRBJ2-7	NA	TRBV10-3
TGCAGTGCTAGAGATCCGGGACTAGCGGGTTATACGCAGTATTTT	CSARDPGLAGYTQYF	NA	TRBJ2-3	TRBD2	TRBV20-1
TGTGCCAGCAGCTTGGTGGGAGGACCCTCCTACGAGCAGTACTTC	CASSLVGGPSYEQYF	NA	TRBJ2-7	NA	TRBV5-8
TGTGCCAGCAGCCGAAATGGACAGACAGAAGAGACCCAGTACTTC	CASSRNGQTEETQYF	few	TRBJ2-5	NA	TRBV4-2
TGTGCCAGCAGCTCGGGACAGGGTGCCCTTGGTCCCCTCCACTTT	CASSSGQGALGPLHF	few	TRBJ1-6	TRBD1	TRBV7-2
TGTGCCAGCAGCTTAGACCGCTCGGGACAGGGGCAGTACAATGAGCAGTTCTTC	CASSLDRSGQGQYNEQFF	few	TRBJ2-1	TRBD1	TRBV7-2
TGTGCCAGCAGTGTTTACGACCCACGGGAGGAGCAGTACTTC	CASSVYDPREEQYF	few	TRBJ2-5	TRBD2	TRBV6-1
TGCAGTGCCCCGACAGGGAGACAATGGGAGACCCAGTACTTC	CSAPTGRQWETQYF	many	TRBJ2-5	TRBD1	TRBV20-1
TGTGCCAGCAGCCAGAGAAAGGGACTAGCGGGGGCAAATGAGCAGTTCTTC	CASSQRKGLAGANEQFF	NA	TRBJ2-1	TRBD2	TRBV7-2
TGTGCCAGCAGTGAGGCGGTAACGGGGCAACTAGACCATGAGCAGTTCTTC	CASSEAVTGQLDHEQFF	NA	TRBJ2-1	NA	TRBV2
TGTGCCAGCAGCCCGGCCGGGACAGGGGGCTCCTCTGGAAACACCATATATTTT	CASSPAGTGGSSGNTIYF	NA	TRBJ1-3	TRBD1	TRBV9
TGTGCCAGCAGCTCCCGGTTGCGGGGGGGAATAGAGACCCAGTACTTC	CASSSRLRGGIETQYF	few	TRBJ2-5	TRBD2	TRBV7-2
TGTGCCAGCAGCTTGTATAGCGGAAGCTCCTACAATGAGCAGTTCTTC	CASSLYSGSSYNEQFF	NA	TRBJ2-1	NA	TRBV7-2
TGTGCCAGCAGCTTAGGTCCGGTTTCCTCCTACGAGCAGTACTTC	CASSLGPVSSYEQYF	few	TRBJ2-7	NA	TRBV7-9
TGTGCCAGCAGCTTATCCAGGGGGACAGGGGGTAACTATGGCTACACCTTC	CASSLSRGTGGNYGYTF	few	TRBJ1-2	TRBD1	TRBV7-2
TGTGCCAGCAGCCCAGAGGGGCTTCGTCTCTATGGCCACACCTTC	CASSPEGLRLYGHTF	NA	TRBJ1-2	NA	TRBV4-2
TGTGCCACCAGCAGCGACAGGGGGAAACTTAGCGGGAGTAGCCACGAGCAGTACTTC	CATSSDRGKLSGSSHEQYF	NA	TRBJ2-7	NA	TRBV15
TGTGCCAGCAGTTACTCGGGCGGGACAGGTACCTACGAGCAGTACTTC	CASSYSGGTGTYEQYF	many	TRBJ2-7	TRBD1	TRBV6-6
TGTGCCAGCAGCCCCAGGAGCGCGCGGGAGCTGTTTTTT	CASSPRSARELFF	NA	TRBJ2-2	NA	TRBV5-6
TGTGCCAGCAGCTTAGCGGGGGGGCCTAGGGATGAGCAGTTCTTC	CASSLAGGPRDEQFF	few	TRBJ2-1	NA	TRBV7-6
TGTGCCAGCAGCTTAGGAGGGCAGGGGCGGAGAGAGACCCAGTACTTC	CASSLGGQGRRETQYF	NA	TRBJ2-5	NA	TRBV7-2
TGTGCCAGCAGCTTGGAGGCAGACTCTGGGGCCAACGTCCTGACTTTC	CASSLEADSGANVLTF	few	TRBJ2-6	NA	TRBV5-5
TGTGCCAGCAGCCCCGCCCCCTTGACAGATGAGCAGTTCTTC	CASSPAPLTDEQFF	few	TRBJ2-1	NA	TRBV7-2
TGCGCCAGCAGCCAACAGGGGGCTGGTGAGCAGTTCTTC	CASSQQGAGEQFF	few	TRBJ2-1	TRBD1	TRBV4-3
TGTGCCAGCAGCCAAGGCGGGCAGAACACCTACGAGCAGTACTTC	CASSQGGQNTYEQYF	few	TRBJ2-7	NA	TRBV4-2
TGCAGTGCCGCGATTCTAGCGGGGGGTAGCACAGACACGCAGTATTTT	CSAAILAGGSTDTQYF	NA	TRBJ2-3	TRBD2	TRBV20-1
TGTGCCAGCAGCGCCAGGGTGTCAGGAAACACCATATATTTT	CASSARVSGNTIYF	NA	TRBJ1-3	NA	TRBV7-2
TGTGCCAGCAGTTACCCGGGTTCGTCCCCTAAGGAGACCCAGTACTTC	CASSYPGSSPKETQYF	NA	TRBJ2-5	NA	TRBV6-2/TRBV6-3
TGTGCCAGCAGCTTGGAGGGGCTGGGGAACATTCAGTACTTC	CASSLEGLGNIQYF	NA	TRBJ2-4	NA	TRBV5-5
TGTGCCAGCAAGCCCGTCCGGGCAGGCAACTACGAGCAGTACTTC	CASKPVRAGNYEQYF	NA	TRBJ2-7	NA	TRBV27
TGTGCCAGCAGTTTATTAGCGGGAGCTCGCAATGAGCAGTTCTTC	CASSLLAGARNEQFF	few	TRBJ2-1	TRBD2	TRBV27
TGTGCCGGCAGCACAGGACTAGCGGGAGTGGGAGAGACCCAGTACTTC	CAGSTGLAGVGETQYF	NA	TRBJ2-5	TRBD2	TRBV11-1
TGCAGCGATGAACGTAGCGGGGGGCTGGAGACCCAGTACTTC	CSDERSGGLETQYF	NA	TRBJ2-5	TRBD2	TRBV29-1
TGTGCCAGCAGTTGGCCCAGGCACCACAATGAGCAGTTCTTC	CASSWPRHHNEQFF	NA	TRBJ2-1	NA	TRBV28
TGTGCCAGTCAAGCTCGGGACAGATCCTACGAGCAGTACTTC	CASQARDRSYEQYF	few	TRBJ2-7	TRBD1	TRBV2
TGCAGCGTTGAAGATTATAGGGGGTCTGGGGAGCAGTACTTC	CSVEDYRGSGEQYF	NA	TRBJ2-7	NA	TRBV29-1
TGTGCCAGCTCACGGGGGACAGGGGGTCCCGAGCAGTACTTC	CASSRGTGGPEQYF	NA	TRBJ2-7	TRBD1	TRBV18
TGTGCCAGCACCTTAGGGAGCTCTGGGGCCAACGTCCTGACTTTC	CASTLGSSGANVLTF	few	TRBJ2-6	NA	TRBV27